The 30 T cell receptor beta chains below were found in one sample sequenced in a study of post-analysis software for immune sequencing data. For these TCRs, the target antigens are not known. Study-wide points: The study found TRBV5-6, TRBV5-1 and TRBV20-1 among a handful of TRBV segments more frequent in patients than controls.

Presence of unique molecular identifiers characterized the TCR beta cDNA libraries. TCRdb independently ran MiXCR on the PCR reads; one entry per CDR3 protein. This repertoire shows 800,000 to 950,000 distinct CDR3 sequences, about 53% found once; its top ten account for 4.6%. Sequenced sample: blood. These TCRs come from a girl aged 5-17 years with multiple sclerosis.

This sequence joins TRBV7-2 and TRBJ2-5; no reliable D call. CDR1 SGHTA and CDR2 FQGNSA come from the germline V gene. The CDR3 covers 12 residues. V was trimmed by 0 bases and J by 11 bases, leaving 10 bases between them. The CDR3 sequence is CASSLARVLQYF. In DNA form, the CDR3 reads TGTGCCAGCAGCTTAGCGAGAGTCTTGCAGTACTTC.

Only a few counts were recorded for this clonotype. V and J are TRBV12-3 or TRBV12-4 and TRBJ1-5; D call uncertain. The CDR3 totals 14 residues. V was cut by 6 bases and J by 3 bases, with 12 bases left in between. This CDR3 reads CASRLGRLNQPQHF. CDR3 bases: TGTGCCAGCAGACTCGGACGGCTCAATCAGCCCCAGCATTTT.

This chain links TRBV7-8 with TRBJ2-1; 14 nucleotides align to TRBD2. This CDR3 contains 18 residues. Per germline, CDR1 SGHVS and CDR2 FQNEAQ. After removal of 1 base from V and 6 bases from J, the junction contained 8 bases not matched to a gene. For the CDR3, the DNA is TGTGCCAGCAGCTTAGGGGCTGCGACTAGCGGGAGGGTCAATGAGCAGTTCTTC. Its protein product is CASSLGAATSGRVNEQFF. The variable domain in full, with the rest retrieved from reference TRBV7-8 and TRBJ2-1, is GAGVSQSPRYKVAKRGQDVALRCDPISGHVSLFWYQQALGQGPEFLTYFQNEAQLDKSGLPSDRFFAERPEGSVSTLKIQRTQQEDSAVYLCASSLGAATSGRVNEQFFGPGTRLTVL.

The CDR3 DNA is TGCAGTGCTAGATGGCCACCGGGTACAGATACGCAGTATTTT. The encoded protein is CSARWPPGTDTQYF. The rearrangement uses TRBV20-1 and TRBJ2-3; D is undetermined. From germline, CDR1 is DFQATT and CDR2 SNEGSKA (reference sequence). Trimming removed 2 bases at V and 3 bases at J, with 12 bases between. The CDR3 consists of 14 residues.

The chain's CDR3 is CASSQDGDIQYF. The CDR3 nucleotides read TGTGCCAGCAGCCAAGATGGTGACATTCAGTACTTC. The rearrangement uses TRBV3-1 and TRBJ2-4; no clear D. Germline values: CDR1 LGHDT, CDR2 YNNKEL (reference sequence). V gave up 0 bases and J gave up 8 bases, with 5 bases separating them. The CDR3 length is 12 residues.

This clonotype was seen just once. The chain has TRBV20-1 and TRBJ1-2; 8 bases match TRBD1. CDR1 DFQATT and CDR2 SNEGSKA come from the germline V gene (reference sequence). With V trimmed by 0 bases and J by 8 bases, 5 bases remained unmatched. The CDR3 is made up of 13 amino acids. For the CDR3, the DNA is TGCAGTGCTAGAGAGACAGGGGCAGGAGGCTACACCTTC. It encodes CSARETGAGGYTF.

This clonotype was recorded only once. The gene calls are TRBV5-1 and TRBJ2-5, with 8 bases lining up with TRBD2. The CDR3 loop spans 14 amino acids. Germline V gene sequence: CDR1 SGHRS, CDR2 YFSETQ. V lost 4 bases to trimming and J lost 4 bases; unmatched junction nucleotides: 6. CDR3 coding DNA: TGCGCCAGCAGCGGAGCGGGAGCGGGAGAGACCCAGTACTTC. As protein: CASSGAGAGETQYF.

In its sample, this clonotype was seen a few times. This chain uses TRBV5-1 with TRBJ2-1; perhaps TRBD2 as D (5 bases). CDR1 SGHRS and CDR2 YFSETQ come from the germline V gene. The V end was cut by 0 bases, the J end by 5 bases, with 15 bases between. There are 16 residues in the CDR3. The CDR3 nucleotides are TGCGCCAGCAGCTTGGCATCGGGGAGAGGGCACAATGAGCAGTTCTTC. Translated: CASSLASGRGHNEQFF.

V gene TRBV20-1 combines with J gene TRBJ2-3; 9 bases align to TRBD1. Germline V gives CDR1 DFQATT, CDR2 SNEGSKA (reference sequence). The CDR3 loop spans 14 amino acids. The DNA for the CDR3 is TGCAGCGCTCGAACCACAGGGGGCGTGGATACGCAGTATTTT. It yields the protein CSARTTGGVDTQYF.

This clonotype has a handful of counts. The rearrangement joins TRBV5-1 to TRBJ2-6, with D maybe TRBD2 (6 bases). Germline V lookup: CDR1 SGHRS, CDR2 YFSETQ. Trimming stripped 3 bases from V and 4 bases from J, with 8 bases between. The CDR3 has 14 amino acids. CDR3 nucleotides: TGCGCCAGCAGCTCCAGCGGGGGGGCCAACGTCCTGACTTTC. This translates into CASSSSGGANVLTF.

The chain joins TRBV7-9 to TRBJ2-1; 14 positions match TRBD2. The germline CDR1 and CDR2 sequences are SEHNR and FQNEAQ (reference sequence). The CDR3 spans 18 residues. V was clipped by 3 bases and J by 8 bases; unmatched bases: 12. In DNA form, the CDR3 reads TGTGCCAGCAGCTTTCCCGAGACTAGCGGGGGGGCCGGCGATGAGCAGTTCTTC. Translating gives CASSFPETSGGAGDEQFF.

The V and J genes are TRBV4-1 and TRBJ2-1; weak D call: TRBD1 (5 bases). The CDR3 is 15 residues long. Trimming took off 4 bases at V and 6 bases at J, with 16 bases between the two ends. Germline V gene data show CDR1 as MGHRA and CDR2 as YSYEKL. CDR3 nucleotides: TGCGCCAGCAGCCGCACCCCGATCCAGGGCAATGAGCAGTTCTTC. Translated: CASSRTPIQGNEQFF.

The V call is TRBV2, the J call TRBJ1-2; weak D call: TRBD1 (5 bases). This CDR3 spans 14 amino acids. Trimming took 6 bases from V and 4 from J, leaving 15 bases between them. The germline gives CDR1 SNHLY, CDR2 FYNNEI. The CDR3 loop reads CASRQGHVAYGYTF. The CDR3 nucleotides read TGTGCCAGCAGGCAGGGTCACGTCGCCTATGGCTACACCTTC.

As DNA, the CDR3 is TGTGCCAGCCGACCAGAGAAGCCCACCGGGGAGCTGTTTTTT. Amino acids: CASRPEKPTGELFF. The chain carries TRBV2 and TRBJ2-2; D is ambiguous. The germline CDR1 and CDR2 sequences are SNHLY and FYNNEI. Trimming took 8 bases from V and 4 from J, leaving 14 bases between them. The CDR3 contains 14 residues.

V is TRBV12-3 or TRBV12-4 and J is TRBJ2-1; D may be TRBD1 (6 bases). V was trimmed by 6 bases and J by 3 bases, leaving 21 bases between them. This CDR3 spans 17 amino acids. The CDR3 spells CASSPRAGASIYNEQFF. The CDR3, as DNA: TGTGCCAGCAGCCCGCGGGCAGGGGCCAGTATCTACAATGAGCAGTTCTTC.

CDR3 residues: CAITWTSGYEQYF. The CDR3 nucleotides are TGTGCCATAACTTGGACTAGCGGATACGAGCAGTACTTC. This chain uses TRBV10-3 with TRBJ2-4; TRBD2 aligns across 10 bases. The tail of the sequence fits TRBJ2-7 better, so the J call may be wrong. The CDR3 contains 13 residues. Germline CDR1 ENHRY, CDR2 SYGVKD.

This sequence joins TRBV7-2 and TRBJ2-5; 7 positions match TRBD2. The CDR3 is 14 residues long. The V gene's germline CDR1 is SGHTA and CDR2 FQGNSA. After removal of 5 bases from V and 4 bases from J, the junction contained 7 bases not matched to a gene. Here the CDR3 DNA reads TGTGCCAGCAGCCCTAGGGGAGGGATAGAGACCCAGTACTTC. It translates to CASSPRGGIETQYF.

This clonotype has more than one count but fewer than ten. The J gene is TRBJ2-5, the V gene TRBV29-1, with 9 bases lining up with TRBD1. J was trimmed by 4 bases and V by 6 bases; bases with no gene match: 9. The CDR3 contains 14 residues. Germline CDR1 is SQVTM and CDR2 is ANQGSEA. DNA of the CDR3: TGCAGCGTCCATGGACAGGGGACGTTAGAGACCCAGTACTTC. Protein: CSVHGQGTLETQYF.

This sequence joins TRBV9 and TRBJ2-3; D not resolved. This CDR3 contains 13 residues. The V end was cut by 0 bases, the J end by 4 bases, with 6 bases between. The V gene's germline CDR1 is SGDLS and CDR2 YYNGEE. This chain's CDR3 is CASSVVSPDTQYF. The CDR3, as DNA: TGTGCCAGCAGCGTAGTTAGTCCAGATACGCAGTATTTT.

The chain's CDR3 is CSVSTGGTDTQYF. The CDR3 DNA follows: TGCAGCGTTTCGACAGGGGGCACAGATACGCAGTATTTT. The rearrangement links TRBV29-1 to TRBJ2-3; 8 bases align to TRBD1. This CDR3 has 13 amino acids. The germline CDR1 and CDR2 sequences are SQVTM and ANQGSEA. The J segment lost 1 base and the V segment lost 5 bases, leaving 2 bases of the junction unmatched.

In its sample, this clonotype was seen a few times. The genes are TRBV18 and TRBJ2-1; 10 nucleotides line up with TRBD2. V gave up 8 bases and J gave up 3 bases; unmatched junction bases: 7. CDR3 size: 15 residues. Germline V gives CDR1 KGHSH, CDR2 LQKENI. This chain's CDR3 is CASSPRLAGYNEQFF. The CDR3 bases are TGTGCCAGCAGCCCTCGACTAGCGGGCTACAATGAGCAGTTCTTC.

The V gene is TRBV27, the J gene TRBJ2-7; no clear D. The V and J ends lost 4 bases and 0 bases respectively, with 16 bases between them. The germline V gene encodes CDR1 MNHEY and CDR2 SMNVEV (reference sequence). This CDR3 has 16 amino acids. The CDR3 spells CASSSTQTDLSYEQYF. DNA for the CDR3: TGTGCCAGCAGTTCGACCCAGACTGACCTCTCCTACGAGCAGTACTTC.

The chain uses TRBV20-1 and TRBJ2-3; 8 bases match TRBD2. The length of the CDR3 is 14 residues. CDR1 is DFQATT and CDR2 is SNEGSKA in the germline V gene (reference sequence). The V segment lost 3 bases and the J segment 2 bases; nucleotides outside the gene matches: 4. The CDR3: CSARAGGHTDTQYF. The DNA for the CDR3 is TGCAGTGCTAGGGCGGGGGGACACACAGATACGCAGTATTTT.

The chain employs TRBV5-1 and TRBJ2-1; 14 positions agree with TRBD2. In germline, CDR1 is SGHRS, CDR2 YFSETQ. V lost 4 bases to trimming and J lost 8 bases; unmatched junction nucleotides: 8. The CDR3 sequence is 16 residues long. The CDR3 coding sequence is TGCGCCAGCAGCCCACCGGGACTAGCGGGAGTGCATGAGCAGTTCTTC. Protein sequence: CASSPPGLAGVHEQFF.

V and J are TRBV3-1 and TRBJ2-1; 13 bases match TRBD2. Germline V gives CDR1 LGHDT, CDR2 YNNKEL (reference sequence). The CDR3 covers 16 residues. V lost 4 bases to trimming and J lost 10 bases; unmatched junction nucleotides: 10. The CDR3 reads CASSPLGLAGAYEQFF. The CDR3 nucleotides read TGTGCCAGCAGCCCCCTCGGACTAGCGGGAGCCTACGAGCAGTTCTTC.

CDR3 protein: CASRTSGGADTQYF. Here the CDR3 DNA reads TGTGCCAGCAGAACTAGCGGGGGAGCAGATACGCAGTATTTT. The gene calls are TRBV6-6 and TRBJ2-3; TRBD2 agrees at 11 bases. The CDR3 extends over 14 amino acids. With V trimmed by 6 bases and J by 4 bases, 3 bases remained unmatched. The germline gives CDR1 MNHNY, CDR2 SVGAGI (reference sequence).

V is TRBV15 and J is TRBJ2-1; D is undetermined. CDR1 LNHNV and CDR2 YYDKDF come from the germline V gene (reference sequence). Trimming removed 0 bases from V and 9 bases from J, with 18 bases in between. The CDR3 has 16 residues. The CDR3 loop is CATSRDSYRPETEQFF. The CDR3 region has the DNA TGTGCCACCAGCAGAGATTCGTACAGACCAGAAACTGAGCAGTTCTTC.

V is TRBV4-2 and J is TRBJ2-7, with TRBD2 as a possible D gene (6 bases). Germline V gene data show CDR1 as LGHNA and CDR2 as YNFKEQ. The CDR3 runs 18 residues. V lost 1 base, J lost 0 bases, and 19 bases lay in between. The CDR3: CASSQGAVREAFSYEQYF. The CDR3 DNA follows: TGTGCCAGCAGCCAAGGGGCCGTGCGGGAAGCTTTCTCCTACGAGCAGTACTTC.

For this clonotype: A much larger clone lies a single base off, so this may be a read error. Here the CDR3 reads CASSPGQGAHEQYF. The DNA for the CDR3 is TGTGCCAGCAGCCCGGGACAGGGGGCCCACGAGCAGTACTTC. The V gene is TRBV3-1, the J gene TRBJ2-7; TRBD1 matches 12 bases. CDR3 size: 14 residues. Looked up from germline, CDR1 is LGHDT and CDR2 is YNNKEL (reference sequence). Germline trimming cut 4 bases from V and 5 bases from J; bases unmatched to any gene: 3.

The chain has TRBV5-1 and TRBJ2-4; no reliable D call. The DNA end is more similar to TRBJ2-7, so the J call may be wrong. From germline, CDR1 is SGHRS and CDR2 YFSETQ. The CDR3 is 13 residues long. The CDR3 spells CASSLNSEYEQYF. DNA for the CDR3: TGCGCCAGCAGCTTAAACAGCGAATACGAGCAGTACTTC.